These T cell receptor beta chains were read from a single sample in a study of cytomegalovirus exposure and HLA in healthy donors. TCRdb's copy holds only in-frame clones and misses some; the assay was immunoSEQ multiplex PCR. The top ten clones hold less than 3% of a sample with 45,000 to 65,000 clones, 77% of them seen once. The specimen was PBMCs. The receptor source for this set is a woman aged 40 to 50 in good health and CMV-seropositive. The CDR3 runs from the conserved cysteine through the conserved F or W. Each record gives: clone size, D gene, J gene, V gene, CDR3 DNA, CDR3 protein. D genes are given only for firm matches. Size values are once, few and many counts, or a class for expanded clones, and some rows have none.

- | - | TRBJ1-2 | TRBV6-1 | TGTGCCAGCAGTGAGTCGGCGGAACGGTCGCACACCTTC | CASSESAERSHTF
- | TRBD1 | TRBJ2-7 | TRBV27 | TGTGCCAGCAGTGCCGGGACAGGTGGGGACGAGCAGTACTTC | CASSAGTGGDEQYF
few | - | TRBJ2-7 | TRBV9 | TGTGCCAGCAGCGTAGGTTCCGGGTATTCCTACGAGCAGTACTTC | CASSVGSGYSYEQYF
once | - | TRBJ1-3 | TRBV30 | TGTGCCTGGACGGGTTCCTCTGGAAACACCATATATTTT | CAWTGSSGNTIYF
- | TRBD1 | TRBJ2-7 | TRBV28 | TGTGCCAGCAGTTCGAGTCAGGGGGCTCTGGACGAGCAGTACTTC | CASSSSQGALDEQYF
- | - | TRBJ1-2 | TRBV4-2 | TGTGCCAGCAGCCAAGGTACTAGATCGGGGGGCGAAGATGGCTACACCTTC | CASSQGTRSGGEDGYTF
few | - | TRBJ2-2 | TRBV7-3 | TGTGCCAGCAGTCAGCGGCACCTCACCGGGGAGCTGTTTTTT | CASSQRHLTGELFF
- | - | TRBJ1-1 | TRBV4-2 | TGTGCCAGCAGCCAAGAAATCAGGGGCAACACTGAAGCTTTCTTT | CASSQEIRGNTEAFF
- | - | TRBJ1-5 | TRBV30 | TGTGCCTGGAGCCCAGGGTACAATCAGCCCCAGCATTTT | CAWSPGYNQPQHF
- | - | TRBJ2-3 | TRBV9 | TGTGCCAGCAGCGTAGGAGGAGCAGATACGCAGTATTTT | CASSVGGADTQYF